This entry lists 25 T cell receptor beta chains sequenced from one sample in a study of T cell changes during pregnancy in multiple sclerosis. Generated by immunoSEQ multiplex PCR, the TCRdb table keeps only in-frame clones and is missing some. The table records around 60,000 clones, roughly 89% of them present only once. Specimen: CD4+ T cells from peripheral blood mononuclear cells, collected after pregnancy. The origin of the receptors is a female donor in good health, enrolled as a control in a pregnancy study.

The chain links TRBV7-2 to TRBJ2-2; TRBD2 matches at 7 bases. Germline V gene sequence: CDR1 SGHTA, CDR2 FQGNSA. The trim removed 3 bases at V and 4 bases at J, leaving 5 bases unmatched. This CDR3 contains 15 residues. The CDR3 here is CASSFASGVTGELFF. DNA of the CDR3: TGTGCCAGCAGCTTTGCAAGCGGGGTCACCGGGGAGCTGTTTTTT.

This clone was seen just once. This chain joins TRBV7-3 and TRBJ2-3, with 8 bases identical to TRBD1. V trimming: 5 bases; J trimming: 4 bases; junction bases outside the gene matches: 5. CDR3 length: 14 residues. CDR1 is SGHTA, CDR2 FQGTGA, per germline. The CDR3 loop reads CASSGTGGADTQYF. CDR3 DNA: TGTGCCAGCAGCGGGACAGGAGGGGCAGATACGCAGTATTTT.

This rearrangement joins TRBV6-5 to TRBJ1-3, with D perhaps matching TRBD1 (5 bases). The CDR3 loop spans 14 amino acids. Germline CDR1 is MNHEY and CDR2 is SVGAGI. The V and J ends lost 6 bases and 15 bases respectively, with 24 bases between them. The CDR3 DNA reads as TGTGCCAGCAGCCGAAAGGCAGGGAACCTTCCGCGATATTTT. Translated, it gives CASSRKAGNLPRYF.

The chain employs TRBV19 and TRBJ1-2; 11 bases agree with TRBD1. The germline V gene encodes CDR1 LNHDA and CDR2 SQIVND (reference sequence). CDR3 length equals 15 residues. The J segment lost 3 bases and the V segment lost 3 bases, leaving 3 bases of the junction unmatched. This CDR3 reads CASSMDRGRYYGYTF. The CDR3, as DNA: TGTGCCAGTAGTATGGACAGGGGGCGATACTATGGCTACACCTTC.

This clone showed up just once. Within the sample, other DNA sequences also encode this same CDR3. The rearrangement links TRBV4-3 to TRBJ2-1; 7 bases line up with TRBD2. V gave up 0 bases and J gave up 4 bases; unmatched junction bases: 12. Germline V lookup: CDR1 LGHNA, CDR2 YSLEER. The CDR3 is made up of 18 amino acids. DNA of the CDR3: TGCGCCAGCAGCCAAGATCTATGGGGTCTAGCGGAATACAATGAGCAGTTCTTC. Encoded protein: CASSQDLWGLAEYNEQFF.

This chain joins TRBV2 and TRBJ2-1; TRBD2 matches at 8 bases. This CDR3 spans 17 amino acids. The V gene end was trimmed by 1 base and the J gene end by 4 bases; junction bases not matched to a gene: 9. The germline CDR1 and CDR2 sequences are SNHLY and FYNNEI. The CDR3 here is CASSEDSKSGGYNEQFF. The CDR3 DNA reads TGTGCCAGCAGTGAAGACTCCAAGAGCGGGGGTTACAATGAGCAGTTCTTC.

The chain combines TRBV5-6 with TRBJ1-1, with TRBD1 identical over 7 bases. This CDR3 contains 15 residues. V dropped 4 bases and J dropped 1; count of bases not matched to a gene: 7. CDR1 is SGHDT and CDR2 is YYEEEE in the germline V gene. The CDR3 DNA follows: TGTGCCAGCAGCCCGACAGGGCGGAGGAACACTGAAGCTTTCTTT. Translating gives CASSPTGRRNTEAFF. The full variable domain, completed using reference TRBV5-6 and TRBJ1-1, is DAGVTQSPTHLIKTRGQQVTLRCSPKSGHDTVSWYQQALGQGPQFIFQYYEEEERQRGNFPDRFSGHQFPNYSSELNVNALLLGDSALYLCASSPTGRRNTEAFFGQGTRLTVV.

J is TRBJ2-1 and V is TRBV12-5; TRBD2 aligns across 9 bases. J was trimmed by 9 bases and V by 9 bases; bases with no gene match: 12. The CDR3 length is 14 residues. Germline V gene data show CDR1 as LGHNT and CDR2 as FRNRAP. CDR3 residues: CASRPGVAGAEQFF. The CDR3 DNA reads TGTGCTAGCAGACCTGGGGTAGCGGGGGCTGAGCAGTTCTTC.

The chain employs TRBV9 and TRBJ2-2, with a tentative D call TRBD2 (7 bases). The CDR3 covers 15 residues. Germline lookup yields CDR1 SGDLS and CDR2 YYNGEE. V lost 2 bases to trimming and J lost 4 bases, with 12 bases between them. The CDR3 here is CASSVEGGGTGELFF. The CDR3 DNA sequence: TGTGCCAGCAGCGTCGAAGGGGGGGGCACCGGGGAGCTGTTTTTT.

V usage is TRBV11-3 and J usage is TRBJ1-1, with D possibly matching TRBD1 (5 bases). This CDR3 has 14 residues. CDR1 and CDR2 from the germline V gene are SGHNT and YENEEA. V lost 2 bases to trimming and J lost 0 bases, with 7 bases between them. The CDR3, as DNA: TGTGCCAGCAGCTTAACAGGCATGAACACTGAAGCTTTCTTT. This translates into CASSLTGMNTEAFF.

CDR3 region: CASSLGAGGITDTQYF. The CDR3 DNA follows: TGCGCCAGCAGCTTGGGGGCAGGGGGTATCACAGATACGCAGTATTTT. The chain is built from TRBV5-1 and TRBJ2-3; TRBD1 matches 7 bases. This CDR3 spans 16 amino acids. Germline V CDR1 and CDR2: SGHRS, YFSETQ. V shed 0 bases and J 2 bases; nucleotides not matched to a gene: 6.

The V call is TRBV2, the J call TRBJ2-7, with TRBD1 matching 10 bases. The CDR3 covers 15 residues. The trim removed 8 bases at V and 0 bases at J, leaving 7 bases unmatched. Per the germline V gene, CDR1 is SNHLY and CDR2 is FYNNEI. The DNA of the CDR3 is TGTGCCAGCTTGGGGACAGGGGTAAGCTCCTACGAGCAGTACTTC. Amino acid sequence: CASLGTGVSSYEQYF.

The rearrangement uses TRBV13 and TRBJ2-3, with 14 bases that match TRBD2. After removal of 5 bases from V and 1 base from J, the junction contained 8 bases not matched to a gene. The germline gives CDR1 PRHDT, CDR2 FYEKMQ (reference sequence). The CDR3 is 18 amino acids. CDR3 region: CASSRSGTSGGGTDTQYF. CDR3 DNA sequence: TGTGCCAGCAGCCGATCCGGGACTAGCGGGGGAGGCACAGATACGCAGTATTTT.

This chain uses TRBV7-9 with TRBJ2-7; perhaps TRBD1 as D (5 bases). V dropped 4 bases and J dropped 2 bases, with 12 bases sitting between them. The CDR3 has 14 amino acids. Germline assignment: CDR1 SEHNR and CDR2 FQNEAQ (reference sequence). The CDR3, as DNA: TGTGCCAGCAGCTCCAATGGGGCCCCCTACGAGCAGTACTTC. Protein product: CASSSNGAPYEQYF.

The CDR3 reads CASSDGGPGVHGYTF. CDR3 DNA: TGTGCCAGCAGTGACGGCGGGCCAGGGGTTCATGGCTACACCTTC. The chain uses TRBV6-6 and TRBJ1-2; maybe TRBD1 (6 bases). The CDR3 has 15 amino acids. CDR1 is MNHNY and CDR2 is SVGAGI in the germline V gene (reference sequence). The V end was cut by 5 bases, the J end by 6 bases, with 19 bases between.

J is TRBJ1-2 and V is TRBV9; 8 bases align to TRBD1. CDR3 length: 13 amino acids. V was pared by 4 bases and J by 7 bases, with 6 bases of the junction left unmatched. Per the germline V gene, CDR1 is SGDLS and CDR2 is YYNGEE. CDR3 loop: CASSPDRGFGYTF. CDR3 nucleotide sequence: TGTGCCAGCAGCCCAGACAGGGGATTTGGCTACACCTTC. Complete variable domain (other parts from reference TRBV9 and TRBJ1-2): DSGVTQTPKHLITATGQRVTLRCSPRSGDLSVYWYQQSLDQGLQFLIQYYNGEERAKGNILERFSAQQFPDLHSELNLSSLELGDSALYFCASSPDRGFGYTFGSGTRLTVV.

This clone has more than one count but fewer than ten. This CDR3 reads CASSLGPGTGGDIQYF. The CDR3 nucleotides read TGTGCCAGCAGCTTAGGGCCCGGGACAGGGGGGGACATTCAGTACTTC. The chain combines TRBV7-2 with TRBJ2-4; 11 bases fit TRBD1. The V gene's germline CDR1 is SGHTA and CDR2 FQGNSA. The CDR3 has 16 residues. J lost 8 bases, V lost 1 base, and 7 bases had no gene match.

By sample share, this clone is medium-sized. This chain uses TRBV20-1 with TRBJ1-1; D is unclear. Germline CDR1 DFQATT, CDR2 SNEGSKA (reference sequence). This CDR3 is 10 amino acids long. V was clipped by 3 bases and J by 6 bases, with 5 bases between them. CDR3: CSASTAEAFF. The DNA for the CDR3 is TGCAGTGCTAGTACGGCTGAAGCTTTCTTT.

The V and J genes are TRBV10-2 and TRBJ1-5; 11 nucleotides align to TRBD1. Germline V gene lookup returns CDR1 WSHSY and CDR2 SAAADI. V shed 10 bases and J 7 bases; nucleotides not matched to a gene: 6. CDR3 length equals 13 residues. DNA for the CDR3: TGCGCCACCTCCGGGACAGGGGGACAGCCCCAGCATTTT. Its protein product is CATSGTGGQPQHF.

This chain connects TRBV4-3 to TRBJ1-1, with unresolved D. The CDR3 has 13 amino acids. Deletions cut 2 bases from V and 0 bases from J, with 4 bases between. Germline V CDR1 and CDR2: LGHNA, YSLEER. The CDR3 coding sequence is TGCGCCAGCAGCCAACTCGTGAACACTGAAGCTTTCTTT. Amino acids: CASSQLVNTEAFF.

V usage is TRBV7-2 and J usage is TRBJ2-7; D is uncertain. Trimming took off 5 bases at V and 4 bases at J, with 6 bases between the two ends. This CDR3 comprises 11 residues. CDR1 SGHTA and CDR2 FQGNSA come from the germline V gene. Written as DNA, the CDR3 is TGTGCCAGCAGCGAGAAATACGAGCAGTACTTC. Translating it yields CASSEKYEQYF.

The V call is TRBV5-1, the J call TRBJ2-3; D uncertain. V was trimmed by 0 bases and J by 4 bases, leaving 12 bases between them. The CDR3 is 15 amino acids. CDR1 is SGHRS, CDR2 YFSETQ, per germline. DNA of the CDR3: TGCGCCAGCAGCTTGGCTCAGTCTGGGCCAGATACGCAGTATTTT. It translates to CASSLAQSGPDTQYF.

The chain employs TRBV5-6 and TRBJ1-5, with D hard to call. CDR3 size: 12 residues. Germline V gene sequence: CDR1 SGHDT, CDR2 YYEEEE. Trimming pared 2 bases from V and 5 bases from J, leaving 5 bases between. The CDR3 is CASSFCYQPQHF. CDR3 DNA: TGTGCCAGCAGCTTCTGTTATCAGCCCCAGCATTTT.

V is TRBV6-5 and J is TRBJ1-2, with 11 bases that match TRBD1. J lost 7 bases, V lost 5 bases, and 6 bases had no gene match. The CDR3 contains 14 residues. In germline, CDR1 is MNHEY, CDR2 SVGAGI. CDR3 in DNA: TGTGCCAGCAGTACCGCAGGGACAGGGGGTGGCTACACCTTC. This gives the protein CASSTAGTGGGYTF.

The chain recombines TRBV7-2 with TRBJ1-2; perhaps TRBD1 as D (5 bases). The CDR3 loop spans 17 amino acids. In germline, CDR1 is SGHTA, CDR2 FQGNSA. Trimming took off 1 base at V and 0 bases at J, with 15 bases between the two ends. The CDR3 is CASSLVTGGLANYGYTF. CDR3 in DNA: TGTGCCAGCAGCTTAGTTACAGGCGGCCTAGCTAACTATGGCTACACCTTC.